The 4 T cell receptor beta chains reported below all come from one sample, sequenced in a study of long-term antiretroviral therapy in people with HIV. At the survey level, the v3.0 immunoSEQ assay was run. Data came from immunoSEQ multiplex PCR; TCRdb stores just in-frame clones and leaves some out. The sample shows about 43,000 clones, approximately 86% of them seen only once. The sample here was unsorted PBMCs, taken 0.1 years before starting antiretroviral therapy. Source of these receptors: a woman aged 45-65 years with HIV.

J is TRBJ2-1 and V is TRBV7-9; a possible D gene is TRBD1 (6 bases). The germline V gene encodes CDR1 SEHNR and CDR2 FQNEAQ (reference sequence). Trimming took off 3 bases at V and 8 bases at J, with 11 bases between the two ends. This CDR3 is 13 amino acids long. CDR3 region: CASSFSKGDEQFF. CDR3 bases: TGTGCCAGCAGCTTCAGCAAGGGGGATGAGCAGTTCTTC.

This sequence joins TRBV6-1 and TRBJ1-2; 7 bases map to TRBD1. The J segment lost 4 bases and the V segment lost 5 bases, leaving 7 bases of the junction unmatched. This CDR3 is 14 amino acids long. Looked up from germline, CDR1 is MNHNS and CDR2 is SASEGT. CDR3 in amino acids: CASSIRDRPYGYTF. The CDR3 DNA is TGTGCCAGCAGTATAAGGGACAGACCCTATGGCTACACCTTC.

This rearrangement joins TRBV11-2 to TRBJ1-1, with D possibly TRBD1 on 6 matching bases. Germline lookup yields CDR1 SGHAT and CDR2 FQNNGV. The V gene lost 0 bases and the J gene lost 5 bases, with 13 bases spanning the gap. CDR3 length: 15 amino acids. For the CDR3, the DNA is TGTGCCAGCAGCTTAGATGTCAGGGGAATTACTGAAGCTTTCTTT. This encodes CASSLDVRGITEAFF.

V and J are TRBV7-8 and TRBJ1-5, with 7 bases lining up with TRBD1. CDR3 length: 15 amino acids. From germline, CDR1 is SGHVS and CDR2 FQNEAQ. V was pared by 5 bases and J by 3 bases, with 7 bases of the junction left unmatched. The CDR3 here is CASSKDRVFNQPQHF. CDR3 bases: TGTGCCAGCAGCAAAGACAGGGTGTTCAATCAGCCCCAGCATTTT.